A single sample is the source of the 16 T cell receptor beta chains below, sequenced in a study of blood T cell repertoires in COVID-19. Repertoires were generated with immunoSEQ multiplex PCR, while TCRdb's copy carries only in-frame clones and drops some. This table holds about 440,000 clones, around 91% found once. Sequencing was performed on PBMCs or T cells enriched from blood (not recorded which). These receptors originate from a man aged 18 to 30 who had recovered from COVID-19.

The CDR3 sequence: CASGDRGNTIYF. The CDR3 nucleotides are TGTGCCAGCGGGGACAGGGGAAACACCATATATTTT. The chain has TRBV19 and TRBJ1-3, with 8 bases identical to TRBD1. V was clipped by 9 bases and J by 4 bases; unmatched bases: 2. The CDR3 is 12 residues long. Germline CDR1 reads LNHDA; CDR2 reads SQIVND (reference sequence).

About this clone: Likely a read error: the CDR3 ends without its conserved phenylalanine or tryptophan. Because the CDR3's place on the DNA is in doubt, the DNA is left out and the CDR3 is given as listed by TCRdb. The V call is TRBV29-1, the J call TRBJ1-2. Per the germline V gene, CDR1 is SQVTM and CDR2 is ANQGSEA. The CDR3 has 10 residues if both end residues are counted. CDR3: CSVDGEGAGL.

The chain carries TRBV7-9 and TRBJ1-3; the D gene is possibly TRBD1 (5 bases). Germline V lookup: CDR1 SEHNR, CDR2 FQNEAQ (reference sequence). The V and J ends lost 4 bases and 0 bases respectively, with 16 bases between them. The CDR3 consists of 17 residues. The CDR3 here is CASSSLRDSGSGNTIYF. The CDR3 DNA follows: TGTGCCAGCAGCTCTCTCCGGGACTCCGGCTCTGGAAACACCATATATTTT. The full variable domain, with the rest looked up from reference TRBV7-9 and TRBJ1-3, is DTGVSQNPRHKITKRGQNVTFRCDPISEHNRLYWYRQTLGQGPEFLTYFQNEAQLEKSRLLSDRFSAERPKGSFSTLEIQRTEQGDSAMYLCASSSLRDSGSGNTIYFGEGSWLTVV.

Remarks on this clone: At one boundary the junction diverges from the germline segment, which might be a read error. The chain carries TRBV6-5 and TRBJ2-3; a possible D gene is TRBD1 (7 bases). The CDR3 consists of 12 residues. CDR1 is MNHEY, CDR2 SVGAGI, per germline. The CDR3 bases are TGTGCCAGCAGTCAACAGGGGCCGCTAGGGGGGTTT. This sequence encodes CASSQQGPLGGF.

This chain joins TRBV19 and TRBJ1-2; D gene unclear. Germline CDR1 is LNHDA and CDR2 is SQIVND (reference sequence). The CDR3 is 12 residues long. The V end was cut by 5 bases, the J end by 2 bases, with 6 bases between. CDR3 bases: TGTGCCAGTAGTTCGGGAAACTATGGCTACACCTTC. Amino acid sequence: CASSSGNYGYTF.

V gene TRBV10-2 combines with J gene TRBJ1-4; tentative D call: TRBD1 (6 bases). The CDR3 has 13 amino acids. Between the trimmed V and J ends, which lost 6 bases and 7 bases, there was a span of 12 bases. Germline V lookup: CDR1 WSHSY, CDR2 SAAADI. The CDR3 region has the DNA TGCGCCAGCAGAGTTGGGGGGGCTGAAAAACTGTTTTTT. Its translation is CASRVGGAEKLFF.

This chain joins TRBV19 and TRBJ1-1; 7 bases agree with TRBD1. Germline CDR1 is LNHDA and CDR2 is SQIVND (reference sequence). The CDR3 is 16 residues long. V lost 3 bases, J lost 0 bases, and 7 bases stayed unmatched. The CDR3 loop reads CASSMPRDSLNTEAFF. Written as DNA, the CDR3 is TGTGCCAGTAGTATGCCCAGGGACAGCTTGAACACTGAAGCTTTCTTT.

Here the CDR3 DNA reads TGTGCCAGCAGCGTAGGACAGGATCAAGAGACCCAGTACTTC. Amino acid sequence: CASSVGQDQETQYF. V and J are TRBV5-4 and TRBJ2-5, with TRBD1 matching 7 bases. The V segment lost 4 bases and the J segment 2 bases; nucleotides outside the gene matches: 5. Looked up from germline, CDR1 is SGHNT and CDR2 is YYREEE (reference sequence). The CDR3 contains 14 residues.

CDR3 loop: CASSYAGINEKLFF. The CDR3 region has the DNA TGTGCCAGCAGCTACGCAGGGATTAATGAAAAACTGTTTTTT. V gene TRBV6-5 combines with J gene TRBJ1-4; perhaps TRBD1 as D (5 bases). The V and J ends lost 6 bases and 4 bases respectively, with 12 bases between them. CDR3 size: 14 residues. The V gene's germline CDR1 is MNHEY and CDR2 SVGAGI.

The genes are TRBV27 and TRBJ1-4; D is ambiguous. Trimming removed 5 bases from V and 0 bases from J, with 7 bases in between. The CDR3 contains 14 residues. From germline, CDR1 is MNHEY and CDR2 SMNVEV (reference sequence). The CDR3 is CASSPRATNEKLFF. The CDR3 DNA reads TGTGCCAGCAGTCCTCGGGCAACTAATGAAAAACTGTTTTTT.

The rearrangement links TRBV3-1 (or the pseudogene TRBV3-2) to TRBJ2-1, with TRBD2 identical over 7 bases. There are 16 residues in the CDR3. Germline V gives CDR1 LGHDT, CDR2 YNNKEL (reference sequence). The V and J ends lost 1 base and 9 bases, in that order; junction bases with no gene match: 12. CDR3 sequence: CASSQVMAGASGEQFF. Written as DNA, the CDR3 is TGTGCCAGCAGCCAAGTAATGGCGGGAGCATCCGGTGAGCAGTTCTTC.

The chain is built from TRBV28 and TRBJ1-5, with D possibly being TRBD1 (5 bases). The CDR3 contains 14 residues. Germline CDR1 reads MDHEN; CDR2 reads SYDVKM. Trimming shortened V by 8 bases and J by 6 bases, and 17 bases separated the two germline ends. CDR3 bases: TGTGCCAGCCCCCCCCAGGGAACGGGTCAGCCCCAGCATTTT. Protein: CASPPQGTGQPQHF.

V and J are TRBV7-2 and TRBJ1-2; TRBD1 agrees at 8 bases. Germline V gene data show CDR1 as SGHTA and CDR2 as FQGNSA. With V trimmed by 1 base and J by 3 bases, 4 bases remained unmatched. The CDR3 totals 15 residues. CDR3 nucleotide sequence: TGTGCCAGCAGCTTAGTGCAGGGGGCACACTATGGCTACACCTTC. Translation gives CASSLVQGAHYGYTF.

The genes are TRBV3-1 (or the pseudogene TRBV3-2) and TRBJ1-3, with D possibly being TRBD1 (6 bases). Trimming removed 1 base at V and 0 bases at J, with 13 bases between. Germline V CDR1 and CDR2: LGHDT, YNNKEL (reference sequence). The CDR3 is 17 residues long. DNA for the CDR3: TGTGCCAGCAGCCAAGCGGGGACACTGAGCTCTGGAAACACCATATATTTT. Its protein product is CASSQAGTLSSGNTIYF.

The chain employs TRBV4-1 and TRBJ2-7; 13 nucleotides match TRBD2. The CDR3 runs to 14 residues. The V gene's germline CDR1 is MGHRA and CDR2 YSYEKL. The V and J ends lost 5 bases and 6 bases, in that order; junction bases with no gene match: 4. CDR3 sequence: CASSRTSGSIEQYF. CDR3 in DNA: TGCGCCAGCAGCAGGACTAGCGGGAGCATCGAGCAGTACTTC.

A word on this clone: The limits of the CDR3 on the DNA are not certain, so only TCRdb's listed CDR3 is given. The J gene is TRBJ1-6, the V gene TRBV5-1. CDR1 and CDR2 from the germline V gene are SGHRS and YFSETQ. Counting both end residues, the CDR3 totals 15 amino acids. CDR3 protein: CASSSSSGYNSPLHF.